The present TCR beta chain was sequenced within a study of blood T cells in healthy people across ages. Per sample, extraction of total RNA gave at least 5 micrograms in every case. Germline V gene sequence: CDR1 SGHTA, CDR2 FQGTGA. Trimming cost V 5 bases and J 4 bases; bases outside gene matches: 18. This CDR3 region has 19 residues. The second PCR ran about 6 to 11 cycles with a sample-barcoded 5' primer and J-beta primers. TCRdb processed the 5' RACE reads anew with MiXCR; each CDR3 protein has one entry. The sample gives hundreds of thousands of distinct CDR3 sequences, just over 55% of which show up once; roughly 26% is in the top ten.

The origin of this receptor is a man in his forties in good health. Material: blood. V usage is TRBV7-3 and J usage is TRBJ2-3, with 10 positions matching TRBD2. DNA of the CDR3: TGTGCCAGCAGCCCGGGAAAAGCGGGAGGGATATATCAACCAGATACGCAGTATTTT. Residues: CASSPGKAGGIYQPDTQYF.